The T cell receptor beta chain under discussion was sequenced for a study of graft-versus-host responses after intestinal transplantation. Turning to the study itself: Multivisceral, liver-intestinal, or isolated intestinal grafts went to recipients. Every recipient underwent anti-thymocyte globulin induction, then tacrolimus and steroids for roughly three years. General study findings and limits: Some GvH clones were seen earlier in gut or blood, suggesting intestinal origin. HvG clone declines early post-transplant were associated with peak circulating GvH levels.

Clones were sequenced by immunoSEQ multiplex PCR, and TCRdb holds only the in-frame ones, with some missing. The sample records more than 70,000 clones, roughly 90% being singletons. The CDR3 is 15 residues long. Unmatched junction bases numbered 9, after V lost 4 bases and J lost 5 bases. Germline V gene sequence: CDR1 LGHNA, CDR2 YNFKEQ. Points on this clone: Its antigen remains unknown.

This clonotype originated in a human donor who received an intestinal transplant. This rearrangement joins TRBV4-2 to TRBJ2-5; 8 bases fit TRBD2. Sequenced material: unstimulated CD4+ T cells sorted from spleen or lymph node cells, taken before intestinal transplant. CDR3 bases: TGTGCCAGCAGCCCCGAGACCGGGACTAGGGAGACCCAGTACTTC. The encoded protein is CASSPETGTRETQYF.